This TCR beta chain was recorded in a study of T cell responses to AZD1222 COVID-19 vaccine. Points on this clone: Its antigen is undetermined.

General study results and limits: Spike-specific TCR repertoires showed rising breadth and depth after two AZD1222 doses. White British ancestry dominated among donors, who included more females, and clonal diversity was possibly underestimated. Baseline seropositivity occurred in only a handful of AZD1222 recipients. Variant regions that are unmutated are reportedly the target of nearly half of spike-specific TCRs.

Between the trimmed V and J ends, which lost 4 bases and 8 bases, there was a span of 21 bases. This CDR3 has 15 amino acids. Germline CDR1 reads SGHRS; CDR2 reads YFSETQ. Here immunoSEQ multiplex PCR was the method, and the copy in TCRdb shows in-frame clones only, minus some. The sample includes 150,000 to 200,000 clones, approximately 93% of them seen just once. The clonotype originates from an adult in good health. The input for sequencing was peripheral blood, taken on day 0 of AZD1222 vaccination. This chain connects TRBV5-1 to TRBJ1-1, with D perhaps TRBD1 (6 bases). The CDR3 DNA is TGCGCCAGCAGCGTATTACAGGGTACCGAGGCGGAAGCTTTCTTT. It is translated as CASSVLQGTEAEAFF.